The entry below gives a single TCR beta chain sequence along with its context. This entry comes from a study of siplizumab effects on memory and regulatory T cells. The data were produced by immunoSEQ multiplex PCR, yet TCRdb's version contains in-frame clones alone and is incomplete. The repertoire holds 85,000 to 90,000 clones, with 90% as singletons. V lost 10 bases to trimming and J lost 4 bases, with 20 bases between them. From germline, CDR1 is MDHEN and CDR2 SYDVKM. The CDR3 runs to 15 residues. Sequencing was performed on CD4+ T cells sorted from blood. The clonotype comes from a human donor in good health. The chain is built from TRBV28 and TRBJ1-3; no definite D call. The CDR3 region is CATSGGKSPGNTIYF. CDR3 nucleotide sequence: TGTGCCACCTCGGGAGGTAAATCTCCCGGAAACACCATATATTTT.